This TCR beta chain was recovered during a study of control samples from healthy donors and cancer patients. Generated by immunoSEQ multiplex PCR, the TCRdb table keeps only in-frame clones and is missing some. The top ten hold 8.5% of the sample, which has about 160,000 clones, just under 95% seen once. The sequencing input was blood. This TCR was sampled from a woman aged 40 to 50 in good health.

The CDR3 region is CAGTVQSSYNSPLHF. The CDR3 DNA reads as TGTGCCGGGACGGTTCAGAGCTCCTATAATTCACCCCTCCACTTT. The chain links TRBV6-4 to TRBJ1-6; D is possibly TRBD1 (5 bases). The CDR3 extends over 15 amino acids. Per the germline V gene, CDR1 is MRHNA and CDR2 is SNTAGT. V lost 11 bases to trimming and J lost 0 bases, with 14 bases between them.